This T cell receptor beta chain was sequenced in a study of T cells in Graves' hyperthyroidism and ophthalmopathy. It was considered stable Graves' hyperthyroidism when ophthalmopathy did not progress within 18 months. Patients aged 18 to 65 with hyperthyroidism were newly diagnosed, with duration under 2 months. Thyroid ultrasound and orbital computed tomography, with clinical symptoms and serum thyroxine and TRAb, informed diagnoses. Using RNA transcripts as the source, TCR beta CDR3 regions were amplified. A first-round RT-PCR of the TCR CDR3 used the HTBI primer set. TCRdb re-derived calls from the multiplex PCR reads in MiXCR, one entry per CDR3 protein. The sample holds hundreds of thousands of distinct CDR3 sequences, 12% to 15% seen once. This clonotype was found a few times. The sequence came from a woman younger than 35 with Graves' hyperthyroidism. The sequenced sample was blood.

The CDR3 bases are TGTGCCAGCAGCGTAGCAGGGGAATCACCCCTCCACTTT. Residues: CASSVAGESPLHF. The J gene is TRBJ1-6, the V gene TRBV9, with D possibly TRBD1 on 6 matching bases. The V gene lost 0 bases and the J gene lost 10 bases, with 8 bases spanning the gap. The CDR3 runs to 13 residues. Germline CDR1 and CDR2: SGDLS and YYNGEE.